The 25 T cell receptor beta chains listed next were all sequenced from one sample in a study of OX40 agonist ivuxolimab in advanced cancers. Using immunoSEQ multiplex PCR, the repertoire was profiled, and TCRdb retains in-frame clones only, with some absent. Altogether 65,000 or so clones are present, 80% to 95% being singletons, with the ten largest covering around 15%. This sample comprised CD4+ or CD8+ T cells sorted from blood, obtained in a trial of the OX40 agonist ivuxolimab. The source of these receptors is an adult with an advanced solid tumor such as melanoma, head and neck, liver or kidney cancer.

This chain connects TRBV6-1 to TRBJ2-2; 7 nucleotides align to TRBD2. The CDR3 length is 14 residues. V was clipped by 2 bases and J by 6 bases; unmatched bases: 3. The germline V gene has CDR1 MNHNS and CDR2 SASEGT. CDR3: CASSEWEGSGELFF. CDR3 bases: TGTGCCAGCAGTGAATGGGAGGGATCCGGGGAGCTGTTTTTT.

V is TRBV9 and J is TRBJ1-5; D unresolved. The CDR3 is 13 amino acids. The V end was cut by 0 bases, the J end by 5 bases, with 6 bases between. CDR1 is SGDLS, CDR2 YYNGEE, per germline. The CDR3 sequence: CASSVGRDQPQHF. CDR3 bases: TGTGCCAGCAGCGTAGGCCGGGATCAGCCCCAGCATTTT.

V and J are TRBV29-1 and TRBJ2-7; possible D gene TRBD1, 6 bases. The CDR3 covers 13 residues. Germline-derived CDR1 and CDR2 are SQVTM and ANQGSEA. V gave up 2 bases and J gave up 2 bases, with 10 bases separating them. The CDR3 region has the DNA TGCAGCGTTGAAACAGGGACGGCCTACGAGCAGTACTTC. Protein sequence: CSVETGTAYEQYF.

The chain combines TRBV9 with TRBJ2-1; the match to TRBD2 covers 9 bases. Trimming removed 4 bases from V and 6 bases from J; junction bases left unmatched: 14. This CDR3 has 17 amino acids. CDR1 and CDR2 (germline): SGDLS, YYNGEE. CDR3 protein: CASSTPTLAGSTNEQFF. The CDR3 DNA is TGTGCCAGCAGCACACCAACCCTAGCGGGGAGTACCAATGAGCAGTTCTTC. Full variable domain (rest looked up from reference TRBV9 and TRBJ2-1): DSGVTQTPKHLITATGQRVTLRCSPRSGDLSVYWYQQSLDQGLQFLIQYYNGEERAKGNILERFSAQQFPDLHSELNLSSLELGDSALYFCASSTPTLAGSTNEQFFGPGTRLTVL.

The gene calls are TRBV6-7 and TRBJ1-5, with 8 bases that match TRBD1. TRBV6-7 is treated as an ORF (open reading frame) with a function not yet certain. This CDR3 has 15 amino acids. Trimming took 6 bases from V and 0 from J; bases not matched to a gene: 4. This CDR3 is CASSPGQGSNQPQHF. In DNA form, the CDR3 reads TGTGCCAGCAGCCCCGGACAGGGTAGCAATCAGCCCCAGCATTTT.

V and J are TRBV7-6 and TRBJ1-2, with a possible D match to TRBD1 (5 bases). The CDR3 extends over 16 amino acids. The germline V and J ends were trimmed by 1 base and 4 bases, with 16 bases remaining between them. Germline-derived CDR1 and CDR2 are SGHVS and FNYEAQ. The CDR3 nucleotides read TGTGCCAGCAGCTTAGGGGAGGGACCACCCCGCTATGGCTACACCTTC. The encoded protein is CASSLGEGPPRYGYTF.

The chain has TRBV10-1 and TRBJ2-3, with 9 bases identical to TRBD1. The CDR3 covers 18 residues. After removal of 0 bases from V and 2 bases from J, the junction contained 9 bases not matched to a gene. CDR1 and CDR2 (germline): WNHNN, SYGVQD (reference sequence). CDR3 in amino acids: CASSESVLQGAATDTQYF. CDR3 in DNA: TGCGCCAGCAGTGAGTCGGTTCTACAGGGGGCGGCCACAGATACGCAGTATTTT.

The chain has TRBV2 and TRBJ2-7; tentative D call: TRBD2 (6 bases). Germline assignment: CDR1 SNHLY and CDR2 FYNNEI. V lost 4 bases to trimming and J lost 3 bases, with 16 bases between them. The CDR3 has 15 amino acids. The CDR3 sequence is CASSVGASELYEQYF. DNA for the CDR3: TGTGCCAGCAGTGTAGGGGCTAGCGAACTCTACGAGCAGTACTTC.

The chain has TRBV6-6 and TRBJ2-3, with D uncertain. Per germline, CDR1 MNHNY and CDR2 SVGAGI (reference sequence). The CDR3 is 13 residues long. V was trimmed by 0 bases and J by 2 bases, leaving 3 bases between them. The CDR3 sequence is CASSYSDTDTQYF. CDR3 sequence (DNA): TGTGCCAGCAGTTACTCCGACACAGATACGCAGTATTTT.

V is TRBV2 and J is TRBJ2-7; a possible D gene is TRBD2 (5 bases). Trimming cost V 7 bases and J 5 bases, with 27 bases left between them. Germline values: CDR1 SNHLY, CDR2 FYNNEI. This CDR3 is 17 amino acids long. As DNA, the CDR3 is TGTGCCAGCACAGATGGTCGAGGGTCGGACGCGAGGCACGAGCAGTACTTC. It codes for CASTDGRGSDARHEQYF.

This chain uses TRBV5-6 with TRBJ2-5; 8 bases align to TRBD2. The germline V gene encodes CDR1 SGHDT and CDR2 YYEEEE. This CDR3 region has 14 residues. Trimming removed 4 bases from V and 5 bases from J; junction bases left unmatched: 7. Here the CDR3 reads CASSTGGPRETQYF. CDR3 DNA: TGTGCCAGCAGCACGGGGGGGCCCCGGGAGACCCAGTACTTC.

The rearrangement uses TRBV2 and TRBJ1-3; no reliable D call. The CDR3 has 11 amino acids. Germline loops: CDR1 SNHLY, CDR2 FYNNEI. Trimming took 8 bases from V and 2 from J, leaving 4 bases between them. Here the CDR3 DNA reads TGTGCCAGCGGGCCTGGAAACACCATATATTTT. It yields the protein CASGPGNTIYF.

The chain joins TRBV5-1 to TRBJ2-1; no clear D. Trimming took 0 bases from V and 4 from J, leaving 5 bases between them. The CDR3 length is 13 residues. The V gene's germline CDR1 is SGHRS and CDR2 YFSETQ. CDR3 sequence: CASSLDGYNEQFF. CDR3 sequence (DNA): TGCGCCAGCAGCTTGGACGGGTACAATGAGCAGTTCTTC.

The chain has TRBV15 and TRBJ1-4; D is unclear. The germline V gene has CDR1 LNHNV and CDR2 YYDKDF (reference sequence). The V end lost 3 bases, the J end lost 5 bases, and 7 bases lay between the germline ends. The CDR3 consists of 13 residues. In DNA form, the CDR3 reads TGTGCCACCAGCAGGCGCCTAAATGAAAAACTGTTTTTT. Its protein is CATSRRLNEKLFF.

The chain couples TRBV4-1 to TRBJ1-2, with D perhaps TRBD1 (5 bases). The CDR3 has 13 amino acids. From germline, CDR1 is MGHRA and CDR2 YSYEKL. With 1 base removed from V and 12 bases from J, the gap between germline ends came to 15 bases. The CDR3, as DNA: TGCGCCAGCAGCCAAGGAGGGACTCTCCGGCACACCTTC. It yields the protein CASSQGGTLRHTF.

The CDR3 here is CASSFGMGGELFF. The CDR3 coding sequence is TGTGCCAGCAGTTTCGGGATGGGCGGGGAGCTGTTTTTT. The V call is TRBV27, the J call TRBJ2-2, with D maybe TRBD2 (5 bases). This CDR3 region has 13 residues. CDR1 is MNHEY, CDR2 SMNVEV, per germline (reference sequence). The V gene lost 3 bases and the J gene lost 7 bases, with 9 bases spanning the gap.

The chain carries TRBV10-3 and TRBJ2-1; D uncertain. Per the germline V gene, CDR1 is ENHRY and CDR2 is SYGVKD. V dropped 1 base and J dropped 1 base, with 20 bases sitting between them. This CDR3 is built from 19 residues. CDR3 in DNA: TGTGCCATCAGTGAGTTCTTGGATTGGCAGTTCTTTTCCTACAATGAGCAGTTCTTC. The encoded protein is CAISEFLDWQFFSYNEQFF.

The rearrangement uses TRBV7-2 and TRBJ2-7, with 11 positions matching TRBD2. Trimming took 3 bases from V and 3 from J; bases not matched to a gene: 1. The CDR3 runs to 14 residues. Germline V gene data show CDR1 as SGHTA and CDR2 as FQGNSA. CDR3 nucleotide sequence: TGTGCCAGCAGCTTGGGACTAGCGGACTACGAGCAGTACTTC. Translating it yields CASSLGLADYEQYF.

This clone showed up just once. V is TRBV9 and J is TRBJ2-7, with D uncertain. There are 15 residues in the CDR3. Germline V lookup: CDR1 SGDLS, CDR2 YYNGEE. Trimming shortened V by 4 bases and J by 2 bases, and 16 bases separated the two germline ends. The CDR3 loop is CASSPLLDPTYEQYF. The CDR3 DNA reads as TGTGCCAGCAGCCCTCTTCTGGATCCTACCTACGAGCAGTACTTC.

This sequence joins TRBV9 and TRBJ1-1; 9 nucleotides align to TRBD1. From germline, CDR1 is SGDLS and CDR2 YYNGEE. With V trimmed by 4 bases and J by 3 bases, 4 bases remained unmatched. The CDR3 is 14 amino acids. The CDR3, as DNA: TGTGCCAGCAGCCGACAGGGGGATGACACTGAAGCTTTCTTT. Its translation is CASSRQGDDTEAFF.

V gene TRBV9 combines with J gene TRBJ2-7; possible D gene TRBD2, 5 bases. The V end lost 4 bases, the J end lost 2 bases, and 10 bases lay between the germline ends. There are 13 residues in the CDR3. Germline CDR1 and CDR2: SGDLS and YYNGEE. The CDR3 spells CASSPTGTYEQYF. For the CDR3, the DNA is TGTGCCAGCAGCCCAACGGGAACCTACGAGCAGTACTTC.

The gene calls are TRBV6-1 and TRBJ1-1; D possibly corresponds to TRBD1 (5 bases). V was shortened by 5 bases and J by 11 bases, with 12 bases between the two germline ends. Per germline, CDR1 MNHNS and CDR2 SASEGT. The CDR3 has 11 amino acids. The CDR3 loop is CASSLGVRAFF. The CDR3 DNA reads as TGTGCCAGCAGTTTGGGGGTGCGGGCTTTCTTT.

The chain employs TRBV11-2 and TRBJ2-7; D call uncertain. Germline V CDR1 and CDR2: SGHAT, FQNNGV. V was pared by 7 bases and J by 6 bases, with 16 bases between. The CDR3 is made up of 13 amino acids. The CDR3 coding sequence is TGTGCCAGCACCGCCGGGTCCGGCATCGAGCAGTACTTC. This sequence encodes CASTAGSGIEQYF.

This rearrangement joins TRBV9 to TRBJ2-7; D unclear. This CDR3 comprises 13 residues. V was clipped by 0 bases and J by 5 bases, with 9 bases between them. The germline V gene has CDR1 SGDLS and CDR2 YYNGEE. CDR3 in amino acids: CASSVALYNEQYF. In DNA, the CDR3 is TGTGCCAGCAGCGTAGCTCTCTATAACGAGCAGTACTTC.

This clone appeared a single time. The chain employs TRBV4-1 and TRBJ1-4; D uncertain. V lost 5 bases and J 0 bases, leaving 7 bases between the germline ends. The CDR3 sequence is 14 residues long. The germline gives CDR1 MGHRA, CDR2 YSYEKL. Here the CDR3 DNA reads TGCGCCAGCAGCTTAGAAGCAACTAATGAAAAACTGTTTTTT. It specifies CASSLEATNEKLFF.